One and the same sample provided the 27 T cell receptor beta chains below, sequenced in a study of Graves' ophthalmopathy and Graves' hyperthyroidism. For repertoire sequencing, the TCR beta CDR3 regions were amplified from RNA transcripts. HTBI primers were employed in first-round RT-PCR, then a second-round multiplex PCR followed. Each CDR3 protein is one row after TCRdb ran MiXCR on the multiplex PCR reads. The repertoire holds some 390,000 distinct CDR3 sequences, with about 18% as singletons. The sample comprised peripheral blood. Receptors were obtained from a woman in her late teens or twenties with Graves' ophthalmopathy.

This clonotype was detected ten times or more. This chain links TRBV11-2 with TRBJ1-2; no definite D call. The germline gives CDR1 SGHAT, CDR2 FQNNGV. The CDR3 has 15 residues. V was shortened by 0 bases and J by 0 bases, with 8 bases between the two germline ends. The CDR3 loop reads CASSLEYGANYGYTF. For the CDR3, the DNA is TGTGCCAGCAGCTTAGAATACGGTGCTAACTATGGCTACACCTTC. The whole variable domain, remainder taken from reference TRBV11-2 and TRBJ1-2, is EAGVAQSPRYKIIEKRQSVAFWCNPISGHATLYWYQQILGQGPKLLIQFQNNGVVDDSQLPKDRFSAERLKGVDSTLKIQPAKLEDSAVYLCASSLEYGANYGYTFGSGTRLTVV.

The rearrangement joins TRBV6-1 to TRBJ1-2; tentative D call: TRBD1 (5 bases). Germline-derived CDR1 and CDR2 are MNHNS and SASEGT. This CDR3 has 16 residues. V was shortened by 6 bases and J by 2 bases, with 19 bases between the two germline ends. The CDR3 protein is CASSELGAGTNYGYTF. CDR3 nucleotides: TGTGCCAGCAGCGAACTTGGGGCAGGGACGAACTATGGCTACACCTTC.

This chain joins TRBV28 and TRBJ1-1; D is ambiguous. The length of the CDR3 is 13 residues. CDR1 is MDHEN and CDR2 is SYDVKM in the germline V gene. Between the trimmed V and J ends, which lost 6 bases and 3 bases, there was a span of 11 bases. The CDR3 coding sequence is TGTGCCAGCAGCCTTTCGTTCGACACTGAAGCTTTCTTT. Its translation: CASSLSFDTEAFF. The full variable domain, in which reference TRBV28 and TRBJ1-1 provide the parts outside the CDR3, is DVKVTQSSRYLVKRTGEKVFLECVQDMDHENMFWYRQDPGLGLRLIYFSYDVKMKEKGDIPEGYSVSREKKERFSLILESASTNQTSMYLCASSLSFDTEAFFGQGTRLTVV.

V usage is TRBV6-1 and J usage is TRBJ1-3, with D possibly being TRBD1 (6 bases). The germline CDR1 and CDR2 sequences are MNHNS and SASEGT. There are 16 residues in the CDR3. Trimming pared 5 bases from V and 0 bases from J, leaving 14 bases between. CDR3 nucleotide sequence: TGTGCCAGCAGTATAGGGGGACCCTCCTCTGGAAACACCATATATTTT. Its translation: CASSIGGPSSGNTIYF.

The chain joins TRBV11-2 to TRBJ1-2, with a possible D match to TRBD1 (6 bases). This CDR3 spans 17 amino acids. Germline V CDR1 and CDR2: SGHAT, FQNNGV. The V gene lost 4 bases and the J gene lost 0 bases, with 18 bases spanning the gap. CDR3: CASSSGQLTISNYGYTF. CDR3 DNA sequence: TGTGCCAGCAGCTCAGGACAGCTCACCATCTCTAACTATGGCTACACCTTC.

This clonotype was counted at least ten times. The chain combines TRBV12-3 or TRBV12-4 with TRBJ1-5; D not certain. The CDR3 is 14 amino acids. V shed 8 bases and J shed 1 base, with 12 bases lying between them. The CDR3, as DNA: TGTGCCAGCCTTTGGGGAGGCAGCAATCAGCCCCAGCATTTT. It translates to CASLWGGSNQPQHF.

The sample holds a few counts of this clonotype. The V and J genes are TRBV6-1 and TRBJ2-5; 7 bases map to TRBD2. This CDR3 is built from 17 residues. Germline values: CDR1 MNHNS, CDR2 SASEGT. With 2 bases clipped from V and 2 bases from J, the junction kept 11 bases outside the gene matches. This CDR3 reads CASSESGGARSQETQYF. CDR3 nucleotide sequence: TGTGCCAGCAGTGAATCGGGGGGTGCCAGGTCACAAGAGACCCAGTACTTC.

This clonotype occurred many times. This chain uses TRBV7-2 with TRBJ2-7; no firm D call. Looked up from germline, CDR1 is SGHTA and CDR2 is FQGNSA. Deletions cut 3 bases from V and 2 bases from J, with 8 bases between. The length of the CDR3 is 13 residues. CDR3 bases: TGTGCCAGCAGCTTCAATCCTGCCTACGAGCAGTACTTC. It yields the protein CASSFNPAYEQYF.

This clonotype was recorded at least ten times. The J gene is TRBJ2-2, the V gene TRBV6-2 or TRBV6-3; 7 bases fit TRBD2. Germline trimming cut 6 bases from V and 0 bases from J; bases unmatched to any gene: 7. Germline lookup yields CDR1 MNHEY and CDR2 SVGEGT. CDR3 length: 16 amino acids. CDR3 loop: CASRASGPANTGELFF. The CDR3 DNA reads as TGTGCCAGCAGGGCTAGCGGTCCTGCGAACACCGGGGAGCTGTTTTTT.

The rearrangement uses TRBV10-1 and TRBJ2-5; D is unclear. CDR3 size: 13 residues. CDR1 and CDR2 from the germline V gene are WNHNN and SYGVQD (reference sequence). The V end was cut by 3 bases, the J end by 4 bases, with 9 bases between. The CDR3 region has the DNA TGCGCCAGCAGTGAAGACCGGATAGAGACCCAGTACTTC. It is translated as CASSEDRIETQYF.

The chain employs TRBV27 and TRBJ1-2, with TRBD1 identical over 8 bases. There are 13 residues in the CDR3. The ends lost 6 bases at V and 4 bases at J; junction bases unmatched: 4. Germline values: CDR1 MNHEY, CDR2 SMNVEV (reference sequence). CDR3 sequence reads: CASSNGQGYGYTF. The CDR3 DNA is TGTGCCAGCAGCAATGGACAGGGCTATGGCTACACCTTC.

This clonotype was counted ten times or more. The chain couples TRBV4-2 to TRBJ1-2; a weak D match, TRBD1 (5 bases). The germline V and J ends were trimmed by 1 base and 3 bases, with 12 bases remaining between them. This CDR3 is 15 amino acids long. The germline V gene encodes CDR1 LGHNA and CDR2 YNFKEQ. CDR3 nucleotide sequence: TGTGCCAGCAGCCAAGTCCAGGGTGGGGACTATGGCTACACCTTC. Translating it yields CASSQVQGGDYGYTF.

This clonotype was counted ten times or more. The V call is TRBV6-5, the J call TRBJ1-6; D perhaps matches TRBD1 (5 bases). CDR1 and CDR2 (germline): MNHEY, SVGAGI. Trimming removed 2 bases at V and 0 bases at J, with 17 bases between. This CDR3 is built from 19 residues. In DNA, the CDR3 is TGTGCCAGCAGTTACACCCGCGGCAGGGCGAGCTCCTATAATTCACCCCTCCACTTT. This codes for CASSYTRGRASSYNSPLHF.

This clonotype appeared a few times. The V and J genes are TRBV28 and TRBJ2-5; 8 positions match TRBD2. Germline CDR1 and CDR2: MDHEN and SYDVKM. This CDR3 comprises 18 residues. Trimming removed 6 bases from V and 3 bases from J; junction bases left unmatched: 18. This CDR3 is CASSLIPTGLADKETQYF. The DNA of the CDR3 is TGTGCCAGCAGCCTTATTCCCACCGGACTAGCAGACAAAGAGACCCAGTACTTC. Looking up the rest from reference TRBV28 and TRBJ2-5 gives the full variable domain: DVKVTQSSRYLVKRTGEKVFLECVQDMDHENMFWYRQDPGLGLRLIYFSYDVKMKEKGDIPEGYSVSREKKERFSLILESASTNQTSMYLCASSLIPTGLADKETQYFGPGTRLLVL.

This clonotype was picked up many times. This chain connects TRBV6-2 or TRBV6-3 to TRBJ2-2, with TRBD2 identical over 13 bases. Germline V CDR1 and CDR2: MNHEY, SVGEGT. There are 18 residues in the CDR3. Losses at the gene ends were 4 bases for V and 1 base for J; bases not matched to a gene: 6. This chain's CDR3 is CASSLLAGGPENTGELFF. As DNA, the CDR3 is TGTGCCAGCAGTTTACTAGCGGGAGGGCCGGAGAACACCGGGGAGCTGTTTTTT.

The table lists this clonotype with a few counts. The chain couples TRBV9 to TRBJ2-7; 7 bases agree with TRBD2. Germline loops: CDR1 SGDLS, CDR2 YYNGEE. Losses at the gene ends were 3 bases for V and 4 bases for J; bases not matched to a gene: 10. CDR3 size: 15 residues. Here the CDR3 DNA reads TGTGCCAGCAGCGCATCTAGCGGTGGCCCGTACGAGCAGTACTTC. Amino acids: CASSASSGGPYEQYF.

V and J are TRBV20-1 and TRBJ2-5; 11 nucleotides align to TRBD2. Germline V CDR1 and CDR2: DFQATT, SNEGSKA (reference sequence). The V segment lost 3 bases and the J segment 5 bases; nucleotides outside the gene matches: 5. The CDR3 contains 14 residues. The CDR3 sequence: CSARTSGVGETQYF. CDR3 DNA: TGCAGTGCTAGGACTAGCGGGGTCGGGGAGACCCAGTACTTC.

The V call is TRBV7-6, the J call TRBJ2-2, with 16 bases that match TRBD2. The germline V gene encodes CDR1 SGHVS and CDR2 FNYEAQ. This CDR3 is 20 amino acids long. The CDR3 reads CGVGRDSGTSGRGNTGELFF. CDR3 bases: TGTGGGGTTGGACGTGACTCCGGGACTAGCGGGAGGGGGAACACCGGGGAGCTGTTTTTT.

Ten or more counts support this clonotype. The chain has TRBV12-3 or TRBV12-4 and TRBJ2-7; D possibly corresponds to TRBD2 (6 bases). This CDR3 spans 14 amino acids. V was pared by 4 bases and J by 0 bases, with 10 bases between. The CDR3 nucleotides are TGTGCCAGCAGTTCCTCGGGGGTCTCCTACGAGCAGTACTTC. This gives the protein CASSSSGVSYEQYF.

A few counts support this clonotype. The chain is built from TRBV7-2 and TRBJ2-7; possible D gene TRBD2, 6 bases. CDR1 and CDR2 (germline): SGHTA, FQGNSA. The CDR3 covers 17 residues. Trimming removed 2 bases from V and 3 bases from J, with 20 bases in between. CDR3 DNA: TGTGCCAGCAGCTTACGGGCGGGGAGAAACCTTGGCTACGAGCAGTACTTC. As protein: CASSLRAGRNLGYEQYF.

This clonotype has at least ten counts. The rearrangement links TRBV6-5 to TRBJ2-7; TRBD2 might be the D (5 bases). There are 15 residues in the CDR3. Germline lookup yields CDR1 MNHEY and CDR2 SVGAGI. V lost 8 bases and J lost 1, with 18 bases in between. The CDR3 protein is CASRKEAVGSYEQYF. In DNA, the CDR3 is TGTGCCAGCCGAAAGGAGGCAGTGGGATCCTACGAGCAGTACTTC.

Many counts were recorded for this clonotype. The rearrangement uses TRBV11-2 and TRBJ1-3; D might be TRBD1 (5 bases). Trimming stripped 4 bases from V and 0 bases from J, with 19 bases between. There are 18 residues in the CDR3. CDR1 and CDR2 from the germline V gene are SGHAT and FQNNGV. In DNA form, the CDR3 reads TGTGCCAGCAGCTCCTGGGGACGGACGGTCGTCTCTGGAAACACCATATATTTT. Amino acid sequence: CASSSWGRTVVSGNTIYF.

This clonotype was seen at least ten times. J is TRBJ2-7 and V is TRBV7-2; 8 bases fit TRBD2. The CDR3 is made up of 15 amino acids. Losses at the gene ends were 5 bases for V and 0 bases for J; bases not matched to a gene: 6. Germline values: CDR1 SGHTA, CDR2 FQGNSA. CDR3 sequence (DNA): TGTGCCAGCAGCACTAGCGGTTCGAGCTCCTACGAGCAGTACTTC. Translating gives CASSTSGSSSYEQYF.

V is TRBV11-2 and J is TRBJ2-7; 7 bases match TRBD1. V lost 5 bases, J lost 0 bases, and 7 bases stayed unmatched. Germline V gene data show CDR1 as SGHAT and CDR2 as FQNNGV. The CDR3 is 15 amino acids. CDR3 DNA sequence: TGTGCCAGCAGCACGTCGGGACAGAGCTCCTACGAGCAGTACTTC. It encodes CASSTSGQSSYEQYF.

This clonotype was seen many times. The V and J genes are TRBV6-5 and TRBJ2-5; 7 nucleotides line up with TRBD1. Per germline, CDR1 MNHEY and CDR2 SVGAGI. V lost 6 bases to trimming and J lost 1 base; unmatched junction nucleotides: 2. This CDR3 has 13 amino acids. As DNA, the CDR3 is TGTGCCAGCAGCGGGGACAGCCAAGAGACCCAGTACTTC. Translated, it gives CASSGDSQETQYF.

This clonotype was seen repeatedly, ten times or more. This chain joins TRBV5-1 and TRBJ2-7; D unclear. The CDR3 has 15 amino acids. CDR1 and CDR2 from the germline V gene are SGHRS and YFSETQ. The V gene lost 0 bases and the J gene lost 4 bases, with 14 bases spanning the gap. DNA for the CDR3: TGCGCCAGCAGCTTGGAACCCACCCAGACGTACGAGCAGTACTTC. Amino acids: CASSLEPTQTYEQYF.

The chain links TRBV10-3 to TRBJ2-5, with D perhaps TRBD1 or TRBD2 (5 bases each). The CDR3 sequence is 15 residues long. The germline V and J ends were trimmed by 5 bases and 1 base, with 14 bases remaining between them. Germline CDR1 is ENHRY and CDR2 is SYGVKD. The CDR3, as DNA: TGTGCCATCAGTCCCCGGCAGGGACCCCAAGAGACCCAGTACTTC. Its protein product is CAISPRQGPQETQYF.